Listed here are 4 T cell receptor beta chains from one sample, sequenced in a study of T cells in Graves' hyperthyroidism and ophthalmopathy (dated by TCRdb to the late 2010s). The receptor library was made with multiplex PCR. TCRdb shows the sequencer as Illumina HiSeq 2000. Amplification of TCR beta CDR3 regions was carried out from RNA transcripts. The first round of RT-PCR for the TCR CDR3 was performed with the HTBI primer set and the Qiagen OneStep RT-PCR kit. Starting from the raw public reads, TCRdb applied fastp trimming at Q25, assembled clones with MiXCR and retained in-frame beta chains. For every CDR3 protein sequence, its rows merge into one entry that carries the most common genes and DNA. The table for this sample lists hundreds of thousands of distinct CDR3 sequences; approximately 15% of them were counted only once. The leading ten clones occupy roughly 13% of the sample. Sequencing was carried out using blood. The receptors shown here come from a woman in her 40s with Graves' hyperthyroidism.

There are many counts of this clonotype. The chain combines TRBV20-1 with TRBJ2-2, with 8 bases matching TRBD1. The CDR3 is 14 residues long. With V trimmed by 6 bases and J by 1 base, 4 bases remained unmatched. In germline, CDR1 is DFQATT, CDR2 SNEGSKA (reference sequence). CDR3 nucleotide sequence: TGCAGTGCCCATGGACAGGGGAACACCGGGGAGCTGTTTTTT. Protein: CSAHGQGNTGELFF.

This chain uses TRBV24-1 with TRBJ2-3; the match to TRBD2 covers 12 bases. CDR1 and CDR2 from the germline V gene are KGHDR and SFDVKD. V trimming: 4 bases; J trimming: 5 bases; junction bases outside the gene matches: 9. CDR3 length: 17 amino acids. The CDR3 DNA sequence: TGTGCCACCAGTGACCCGACTAGCGGGAGTGCTATAGATACGCAGTATTTT. Protein: CATSDPTSGSAIDTQYF.

Many counts were recorded for this clonotype. The rearrangement uses TRBV12-3 or TRBV12-4 and TRBJ2-2; possible D gene TRBD1, 5 bases. V shed 6 bases and J shed 0 bases, with 8 bases lying between them. The CDR3 has 14 amino acids. The CDR3 DNA reads as TGTGCCAGCAGCGGACACCCGAACACCGGGGAGCTGTTTTTT. Translation gives CASSGHPNTGELFF.

This clonotype has just a few counts. The gene calls are TRBV7-9 and TRBJ2-5; D is perhaps TRBD2 (5 bases). Trimming stripped 6 bases from V and 5 bases from J, with 16 bases between. The CDR3 length is 14 residues. Germline CDR1 SEHNR, CDR2 FQNEAQ (reference sequence). The CDR3 bases are TGTGCCAGCAGGAACCCGGGCTCGGGGGAGACCCAGTACTTC. Translation: CASRNPGSGETQYF. Together with reference TRBV7-9 and TRBJ2-5, the CDR3 gives the full variable domain: DTGVSQNPRHKITKRGQNVTFRCDPISEHNRLYWYRQTLGQGPEFLTYFQNEAQLEKSRLLSDRFSAERPKGSFSTLEIQRTEQGDSAMYLCASRNPGSGETQYFGPGTRLLVL.